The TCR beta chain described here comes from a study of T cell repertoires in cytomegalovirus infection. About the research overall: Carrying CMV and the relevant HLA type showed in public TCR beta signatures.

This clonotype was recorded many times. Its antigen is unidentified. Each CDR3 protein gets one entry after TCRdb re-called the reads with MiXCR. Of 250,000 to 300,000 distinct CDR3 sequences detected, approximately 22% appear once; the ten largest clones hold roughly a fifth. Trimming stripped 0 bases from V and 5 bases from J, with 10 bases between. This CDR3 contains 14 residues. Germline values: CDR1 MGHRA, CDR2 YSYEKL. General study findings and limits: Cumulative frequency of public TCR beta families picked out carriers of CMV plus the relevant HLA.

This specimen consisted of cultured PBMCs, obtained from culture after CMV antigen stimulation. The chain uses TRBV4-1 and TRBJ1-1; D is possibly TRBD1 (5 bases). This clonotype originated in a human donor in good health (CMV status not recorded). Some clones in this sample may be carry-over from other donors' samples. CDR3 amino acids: CASSQDPRGTEAFF. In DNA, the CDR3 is TGCGCCAGCAGCCAAGATCCCCGGGGGACTGAAGCTTTCTTT.